This T cell receptor beta chain came from a study of CD8 T cells in Susac syndrome. Trimming took off 6 bases at V and 2 bases at J, with 8 bases between the two ends. The CDR3 totals 13 residues. Those who served as multiple sclerosis controls were treatment-naive patients with stable or active relapsing-remitting disease. The RNA input was 0.5 to 1 ug, and it was reverse transcribed with random hexamers. Across 54 Vbeta and 13 Jbeta, TCR beta CDR3 was amplified with immunoSEQ multiplex PCR. TCRdb reprocessed the immunoSEQ multiplex PCR reads with MiXCR, giving one entry per CDR3 protein. The table lists 170,000 or so distinct CDR3 sequences, approximately 93% of them singletons.

The clonotype was recovered from a human donor with multiple sclerosis. The J gene is TRBJ2-1, the V gene TRBV12-3 or TRBV12-4; D unresolved. Source material: CD4+ T cells from PBMCs. The CDR3 DNA reads as TGTGCCAGCAGCCAATCCCCCTACAATGAGCAGTTCTTC. This codes for CASSQSPYNEQFF.